This T cell receptor (beta chain) was sequenced for a study of T cell clusters in autoimmune cytopenias. CDR3 size: 15 residues. Germline assignment: CDR1 MGHRA and CDR2 YSYEKL. Multiplex touch-down PCR amplified TRB using TRB-A and TRB-B pools in one tube. TCRdb reprocessed the multiplex PCR reads and stores each CDR3 protein as one record, lacking DNA. The sample table includes about 15,000 distinct CDR3 sequences. Each sample's input was 250 ng genomic DNA, some 38,000 genome equivalents. This sample also belongs to another study, concerning T cell repertoires in aging, cancer and after chemotherapy.

Sequences were obtained from peripheral blood. V and J are TRBV4-1 and TRBJ2-1; without DNA, the TCRdb call of TRBD2 cannot be checked. The TCR was taken from a human donor in good health. CDR3: CASSQELAGYNEQFF.